The present T cell receptor beta chain was sequenced within a study of regulatory T cells in long-lasting Graves disease. Study information: Prior antithyroid drug treatment in newly diagnosed Graves' patients lasted under 3 months.

Findings of the study overall: New patients shared fewer public clonotypes (roughly 910) than persistent patients did (approximately 3,000). Persistent Graves' patients showed less TCR diversity than newly diagnosed ones.

The trim removed 8 bases at V and 4 bases at J, leaving 11 bases unmatched. Per the germline V gene, CDR1 is LNHDA and CDR2 is SQIVND (reference sequence). The CDR3 consists of 15 residues. This clonotype was seen repeatedly, ten times or more. What it recognizes is unknown. Relying on iRepertoire HTBI primers and Arm-PCR of CDR3 regions, the team built TCR beta libraries. TCRdb fed the multiplex PCR reads into MiXCR, producing one record per CDR3 protein. Among around 320,000 distinct CDR3 sequences, approximately 15% were seen once, and the ten largest hold 25% to 30%. Stated time point: newly diagnosed GD, antithyroid drugs for less than 3 months. PBMC-extracted RNA yielded the TCR library. Guidelines of the American Thyroid Association were used to diagnose Graves' disease. These same records also appear under a second study, on T cells in Graves' hyperthyroidism and ophthalmopathy.

The sample was peripheral blood mononuclear cells (PBMCs), taken at new diagnosis, from a patient treated with antithyroid drugs. The TCR originated in a man in his forties with Graves disease. The chain carries TRBV19 and TRBJ2-3; 8 nucleotides agree with TRBD2. CDR3 in amino acids: CASSLPAGGADTQYF. The CDR3 coding sequence is TGTGCCAGTTCCCTCCCGGCGGGGGGTGCAGATACGCAGTATTTT.